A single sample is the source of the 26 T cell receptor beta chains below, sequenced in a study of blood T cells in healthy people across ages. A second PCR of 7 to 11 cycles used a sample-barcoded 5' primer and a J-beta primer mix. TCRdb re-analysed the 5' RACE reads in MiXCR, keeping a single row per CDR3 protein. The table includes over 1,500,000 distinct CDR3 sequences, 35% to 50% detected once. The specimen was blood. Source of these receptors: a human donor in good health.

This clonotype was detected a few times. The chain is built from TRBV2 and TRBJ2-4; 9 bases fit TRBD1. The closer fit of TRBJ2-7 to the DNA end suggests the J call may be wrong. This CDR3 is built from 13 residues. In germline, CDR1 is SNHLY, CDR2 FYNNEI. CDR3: CASLWDRANEQYF. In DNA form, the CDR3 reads TGTGCCAGCCTCTGGGACAGGGCAAACGAGCAGTACTTC.

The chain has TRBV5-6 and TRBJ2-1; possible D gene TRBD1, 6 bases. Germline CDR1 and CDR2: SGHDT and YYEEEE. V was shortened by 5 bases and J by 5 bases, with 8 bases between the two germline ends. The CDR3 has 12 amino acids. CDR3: CASSGTNNEQFF. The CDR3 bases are TGTGCCAGCAGTGGGACAAACAATGAGCAGTTCTTC.

The CDR3 reads CASSQDQLAGTSYNEQFF. CDR3 in DNA: TGTGCCAGCAGCCAAGATCAACTAGCGGGCACCTCCTACAATGAGCAGTTCTTC. The chain is built from TRBV3-1 and TRBJ2-1; the match to TRBD2 covers 9 bases. The trim removed 0 bases at V and 0 bases at J, leaving 6 bases unmatched. Per the germline V gene, CDR1 is LGHDT and CDR2 is YNNKEL (reference sequence). This CDR3 contains 18 residues.

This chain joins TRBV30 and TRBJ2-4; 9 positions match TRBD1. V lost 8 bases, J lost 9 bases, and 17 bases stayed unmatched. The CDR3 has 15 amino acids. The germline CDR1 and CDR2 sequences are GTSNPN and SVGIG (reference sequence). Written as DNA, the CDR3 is TGTGCCGTGGCTCCGGGACAGGGTGTCGGGGGCATTCAGTACTTC. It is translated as CAVAPGQGVGGIQYF.

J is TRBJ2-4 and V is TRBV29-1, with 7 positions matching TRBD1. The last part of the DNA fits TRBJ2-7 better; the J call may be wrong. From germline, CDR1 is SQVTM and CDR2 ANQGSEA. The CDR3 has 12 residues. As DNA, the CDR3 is TGCAGCGTTGAACAGGGGGACTACGAGCAGTACTTC. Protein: CSVEQGDYEQYF.

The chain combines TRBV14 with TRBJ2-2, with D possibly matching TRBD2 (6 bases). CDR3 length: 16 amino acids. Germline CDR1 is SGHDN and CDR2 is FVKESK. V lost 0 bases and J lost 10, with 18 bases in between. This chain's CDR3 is CASSQERGEWREELFF. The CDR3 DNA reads TGTGCCAGCAGCCAAGAGCGAGGGGAGTGGAGGGAGGAGCTGTTTTTT.

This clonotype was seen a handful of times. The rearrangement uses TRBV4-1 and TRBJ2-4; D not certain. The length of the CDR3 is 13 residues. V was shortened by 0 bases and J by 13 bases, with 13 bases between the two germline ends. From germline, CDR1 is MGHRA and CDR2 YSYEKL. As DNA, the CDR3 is TGCGCCAGCAGCCAAGATCGGAGAGTGGAGCAGTACTTC. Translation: CASSQDRRVEQYF.

CDR3 DNA: TGCAGTGCTAGTCGAAACAGGGTGATTGGCTACACCTTC. It specifies CSASRNRVIGYTF. V is TRBV20-1 and J is TRBJ1-2, with a weak D call TRBD1 (6 bases). Germline CDR1 and CDR2: DFQATT and SNEGSKA (reference sequence). With 3 bases removed from V and 7 bases from J, the gap between germline ends came to 15 bases. This CDR3 has 13 residues.

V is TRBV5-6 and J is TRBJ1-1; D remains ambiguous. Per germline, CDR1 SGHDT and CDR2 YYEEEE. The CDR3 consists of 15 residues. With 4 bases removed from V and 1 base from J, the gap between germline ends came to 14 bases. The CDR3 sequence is CASSRWAGRNTEAFF. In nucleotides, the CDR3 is TGTGCCAGCAGCCGCTGGGCGGGGAGGAACACTGAAGCTTTCTTT.

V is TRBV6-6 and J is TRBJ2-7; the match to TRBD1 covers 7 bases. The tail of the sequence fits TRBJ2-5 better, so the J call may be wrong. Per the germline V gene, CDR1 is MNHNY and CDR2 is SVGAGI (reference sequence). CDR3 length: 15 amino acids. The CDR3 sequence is CASSVGTAVWGTQYF. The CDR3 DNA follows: TGTGCCAGCAGTGTGGGGACAGCCGTCTGGGGGACCCAGTACTTC.

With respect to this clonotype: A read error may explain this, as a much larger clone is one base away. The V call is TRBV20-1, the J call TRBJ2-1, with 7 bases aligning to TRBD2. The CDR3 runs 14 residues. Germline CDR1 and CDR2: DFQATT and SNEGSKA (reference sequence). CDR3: CSARGLGDYNGQFF. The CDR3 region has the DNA TGCAGTGCTAGAGGACTAGGGGACTACAATGGGCAGTTCTTC.

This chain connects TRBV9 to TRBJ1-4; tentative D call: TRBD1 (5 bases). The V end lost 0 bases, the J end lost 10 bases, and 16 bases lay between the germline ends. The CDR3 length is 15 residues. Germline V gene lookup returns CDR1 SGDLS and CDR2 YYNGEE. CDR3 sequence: CASSVVSGVGTKLFF. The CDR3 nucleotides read TGTGCCAGCAGCGTAGTATCGGGGGTTGGTACAAAACTGTTTTTT.

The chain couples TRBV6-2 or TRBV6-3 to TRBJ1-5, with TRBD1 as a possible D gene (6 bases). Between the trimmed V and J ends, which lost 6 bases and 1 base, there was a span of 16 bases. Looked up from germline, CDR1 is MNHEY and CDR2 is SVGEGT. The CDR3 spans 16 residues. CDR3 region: CASRNPGEASNQPQHF. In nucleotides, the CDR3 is TGTGCCAGCAGGAATCCAGGGGAGGCAAGCAATCAGCCCCAGCATTTT.

The CDR3 here is CASSFVREETQYF. CDR3 sequence (DNA): TGTGCCAGCAGCTTTGTCAGGGAAGAGACCCAGTACTTC. The rearrangement uses TRBV7-7 and TRBJ2-5, with a weak D call TRBD1 (5 bases). The CDR3 runs 13 residues. Germline V gene sequence: CDR1 SSHAT, CDR2 FNYEAQ (reference sequence). Between the trimmed V and J ends, which lost 3 bases and 3 bases, there was a span of 8 bases. Variable domain in full (rest from reference TRBV7-7 and TRBJ2-5): GAGVSQSPRYKVTKRGQDVTLRCDPISSHATLYWYQQALGQGPEFLTYFNYEAQPDKSGLPSDRFSAERPEGSISTLTIQRTEQRDSAMYRCASSFVREETQYFGPGTRLLVL.

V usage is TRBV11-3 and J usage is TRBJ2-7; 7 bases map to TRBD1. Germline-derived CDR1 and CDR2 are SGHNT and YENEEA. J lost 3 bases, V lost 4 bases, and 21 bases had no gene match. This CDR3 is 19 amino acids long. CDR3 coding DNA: TGTGCCAGCAGCTCCCAGACACTGATAATACCGGGACAGCACTACGAGCAGTACTTC. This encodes CASSSQTLIIPGQHYEQYF.

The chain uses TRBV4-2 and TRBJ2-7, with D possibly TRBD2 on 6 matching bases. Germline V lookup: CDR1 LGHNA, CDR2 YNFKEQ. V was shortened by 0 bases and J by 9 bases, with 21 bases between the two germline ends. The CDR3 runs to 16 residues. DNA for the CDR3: TGTGCCAGCAGCCAAGATTCTAGGGGCCCCCCCGGGGGGCAGTACTTC. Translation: CASSQDSRGPPGGQYF.

CDR3 region: CASGRRVFYLCEQYF. The CDR3, as DNA: TGTGCCAGCGGAAGGAGAGTTTTTTACCTCTGCGAGCAGTACTTC. The chain joins TRBV12-3 or TRBV12-4 to TRBJ2-4; D uncertain. The J call is in doubt because the DNA end fits TRBJ2-7 better. The CDR3 spans 15 residues.

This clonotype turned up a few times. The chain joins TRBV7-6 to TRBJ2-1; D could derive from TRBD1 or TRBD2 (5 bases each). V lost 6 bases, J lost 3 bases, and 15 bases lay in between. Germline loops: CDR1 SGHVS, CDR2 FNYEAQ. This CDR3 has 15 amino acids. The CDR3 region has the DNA TGTGCCAGCAGAAATCCGGGACCAAACTACAATGAGCAGTTCTTC. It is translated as CASRNPGPNYNEQFF.

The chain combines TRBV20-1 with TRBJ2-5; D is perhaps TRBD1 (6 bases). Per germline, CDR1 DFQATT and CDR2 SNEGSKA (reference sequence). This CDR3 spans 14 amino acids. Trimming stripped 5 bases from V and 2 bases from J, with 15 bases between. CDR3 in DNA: TGCAGTGCTCCCCCTACAGGGTATCAAGAGACCCAGTACTTC. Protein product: CSAPPTGYQETQYF.

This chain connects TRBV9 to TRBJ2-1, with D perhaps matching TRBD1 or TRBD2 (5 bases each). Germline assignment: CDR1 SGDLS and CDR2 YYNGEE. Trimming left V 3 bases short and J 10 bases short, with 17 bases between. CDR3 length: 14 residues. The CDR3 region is CASSAGPPEGEQFF. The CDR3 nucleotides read TGTGCCAGCAGCGCGGGACCCCCCGAGGGAGAGCAGTTCTTC.

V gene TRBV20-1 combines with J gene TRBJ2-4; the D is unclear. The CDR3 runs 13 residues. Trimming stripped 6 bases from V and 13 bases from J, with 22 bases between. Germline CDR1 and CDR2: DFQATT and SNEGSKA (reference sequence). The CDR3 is CSARPGVHNEQYF. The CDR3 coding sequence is TGCAGTGCCCGTCCGGGTGTTCACAATGAGCAGTACTTC.

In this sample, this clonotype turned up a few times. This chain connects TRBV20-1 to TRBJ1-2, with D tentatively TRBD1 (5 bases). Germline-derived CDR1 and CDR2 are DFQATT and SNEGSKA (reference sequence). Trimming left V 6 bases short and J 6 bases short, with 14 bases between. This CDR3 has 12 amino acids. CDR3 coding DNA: TGCAGTGCACCCGGCAGGGAAGATGGCTACACCTTC. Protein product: CSAPGREDGYTF.

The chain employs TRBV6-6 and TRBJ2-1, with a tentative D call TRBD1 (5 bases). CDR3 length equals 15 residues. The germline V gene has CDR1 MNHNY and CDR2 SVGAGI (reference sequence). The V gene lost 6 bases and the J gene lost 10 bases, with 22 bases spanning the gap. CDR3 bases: TGTGCCAGCAGCCCCTTGCGGCAGGGCCAAGGGGAGCAGTTCTTC. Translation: CASSPLRQGQGEQFF.

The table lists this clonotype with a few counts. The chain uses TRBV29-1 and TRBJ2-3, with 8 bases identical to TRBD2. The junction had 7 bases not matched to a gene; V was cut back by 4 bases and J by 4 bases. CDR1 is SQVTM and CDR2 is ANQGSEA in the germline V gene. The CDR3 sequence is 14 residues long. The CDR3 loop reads CSVGGLAGSDTQYF. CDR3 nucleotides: TGCAGCGTTGGCGGTCTAGCGGGTTCAGATACGCAGTATTTT.

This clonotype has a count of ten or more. The CDR3 reads CASSNARDRGLAAQHF. In DNA form, the CDR3 reads TGTGCCAGCTCCAATGCCCGGGACAGGGGTCTCGCGGCCCAGCATTTT. V is TRBV6-2 or TRBV6-3 and J is TRBJ1-5; 10 positions match TRBD1. V shed 8 bases and J 11 bases; nucleotides not matched to a gene: 18. The germline CDR1 and CDR2 sequences are MNHEY and SVGEGT. This CDR3 comprises 16 residues.

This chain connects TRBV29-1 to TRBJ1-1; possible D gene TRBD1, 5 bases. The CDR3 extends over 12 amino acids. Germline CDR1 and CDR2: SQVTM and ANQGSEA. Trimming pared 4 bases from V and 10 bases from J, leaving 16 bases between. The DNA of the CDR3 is TGCAGCGTTGCGGGGCAGGCAATTGGAGCTTTCTTT. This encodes CSVAGQAIGAFF.